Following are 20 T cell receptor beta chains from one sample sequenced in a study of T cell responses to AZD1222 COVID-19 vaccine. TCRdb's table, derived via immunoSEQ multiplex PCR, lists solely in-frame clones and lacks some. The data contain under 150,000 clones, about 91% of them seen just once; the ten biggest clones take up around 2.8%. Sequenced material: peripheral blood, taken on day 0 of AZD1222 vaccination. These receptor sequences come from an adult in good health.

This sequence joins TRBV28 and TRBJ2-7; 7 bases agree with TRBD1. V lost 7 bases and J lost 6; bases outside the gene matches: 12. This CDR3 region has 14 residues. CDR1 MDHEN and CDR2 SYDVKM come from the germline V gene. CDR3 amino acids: CASIPGQSLREQYF. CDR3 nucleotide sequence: TGTGCCAGCATACCGGGACAGTCCCTTCGCGAGCAGTACTTC.

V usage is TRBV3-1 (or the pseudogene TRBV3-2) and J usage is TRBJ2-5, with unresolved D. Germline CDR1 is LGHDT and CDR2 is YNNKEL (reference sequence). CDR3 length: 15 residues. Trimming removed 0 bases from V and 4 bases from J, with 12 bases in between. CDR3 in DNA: TGTGCCAGCAGCCAAGAGAGGAGTTACGGAGAGACCCAGTACTTC. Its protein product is CASSQERSYGETQYF.

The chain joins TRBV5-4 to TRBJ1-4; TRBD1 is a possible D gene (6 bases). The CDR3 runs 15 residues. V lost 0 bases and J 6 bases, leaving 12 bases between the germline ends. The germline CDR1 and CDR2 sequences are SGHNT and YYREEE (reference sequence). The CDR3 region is CASSLGGTQDEKLFF. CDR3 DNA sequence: TGTGCCAGCAGCTTGGGCGGGACACAAGATGAAAAACTGTTTTTT.

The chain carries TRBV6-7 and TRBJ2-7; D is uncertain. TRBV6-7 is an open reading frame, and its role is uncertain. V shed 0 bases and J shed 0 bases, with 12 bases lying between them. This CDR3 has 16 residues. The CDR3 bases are TGTGCCAGCAGTTACTCGAGTAGGGCTACCTCCTACGAGCAGTACTTC. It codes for CASSYSSRATSYEQYF.

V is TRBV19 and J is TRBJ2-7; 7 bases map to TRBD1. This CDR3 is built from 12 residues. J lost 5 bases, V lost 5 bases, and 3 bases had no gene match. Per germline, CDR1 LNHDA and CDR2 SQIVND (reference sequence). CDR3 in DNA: TGTGCCAGTAGTCTGACAGGGAACGAGCAGTACTTC. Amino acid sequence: CASSLTGNEQYF.

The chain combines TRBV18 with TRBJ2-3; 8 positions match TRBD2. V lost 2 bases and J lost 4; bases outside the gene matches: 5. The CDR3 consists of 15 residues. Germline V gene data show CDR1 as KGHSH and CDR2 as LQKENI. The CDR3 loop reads CASSPSGGRADTQYF. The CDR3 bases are TGTGCCAGCTCACCAAGCGGGGGAAGAGCAGATACGCAGTATTTT.

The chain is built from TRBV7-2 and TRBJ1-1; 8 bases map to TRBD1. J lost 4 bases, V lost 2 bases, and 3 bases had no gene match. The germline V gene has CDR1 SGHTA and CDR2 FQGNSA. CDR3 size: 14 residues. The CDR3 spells CASSLYRGTTEAFF. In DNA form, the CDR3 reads TGTGCCAGCAGCTTATACAGGGGGACCACTGAAGCTTTCTTT.

CDR3 residues: CASSWDRGTEAFF. CDR3 nucleotide sequence: TGTGCCAGCAGCTGGGACAGGGGCACTGAAGCTTTCTTT. The chain joins TRBV7-3 to TRBJ1-1, with TRBD1 matching over 10 bases. There are 13 residues in the CDR3. Germline CDR1 and CDR2: SGHTA and FQGTGA. V was pared by 4 bases and J by 4 bases, with 0 bases of the junction left unmatched. The entire variable domain, with the rest obtained from reference TRBV7-3 and TRBJ1-1, is as follows: GAGVSQTPSNKVTEKGKYVELRCDPISGHTALYWYRQSLGQGPEFLIYFQGTGAADDSGLPNDRFFAVRPEGSVSTLKIQRTERGDSAVYLCASSWDRGTEAFFGQGTRLTVV.

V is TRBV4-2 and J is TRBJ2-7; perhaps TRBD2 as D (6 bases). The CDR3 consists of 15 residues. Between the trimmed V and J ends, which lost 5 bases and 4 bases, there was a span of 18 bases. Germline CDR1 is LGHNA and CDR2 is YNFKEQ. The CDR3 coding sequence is TGTGCCAGCAGCTATTCCCCGGGACTCACTTACGAGCAGTACTTC. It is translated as CASSYSPGLTYEQYF.

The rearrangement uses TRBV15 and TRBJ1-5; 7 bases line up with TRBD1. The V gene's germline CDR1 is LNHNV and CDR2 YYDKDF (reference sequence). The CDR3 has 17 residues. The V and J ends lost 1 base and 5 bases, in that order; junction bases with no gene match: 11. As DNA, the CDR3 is TGTGCCACCAGCAGAGGGGGCGCCGACAGGGTTGATCAGCCCCAGCATTTT. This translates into CATSRGGADRVDQPQHF.

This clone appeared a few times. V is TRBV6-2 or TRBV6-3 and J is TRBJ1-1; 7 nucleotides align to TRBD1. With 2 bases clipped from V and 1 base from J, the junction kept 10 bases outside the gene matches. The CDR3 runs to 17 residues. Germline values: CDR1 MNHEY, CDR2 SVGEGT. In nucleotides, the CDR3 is TGTGCCAGCAGTTACGAAAGAGGCAGGGGGAGGAACACTGAAGCTTTCTTT. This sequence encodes CASSYERGRGRNTEAFF.

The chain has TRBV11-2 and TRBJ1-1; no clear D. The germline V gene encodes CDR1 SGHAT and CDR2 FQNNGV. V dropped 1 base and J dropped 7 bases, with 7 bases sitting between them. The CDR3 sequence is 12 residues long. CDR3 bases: TGTGCCAGCAGCTTAGCCTCGGGTGAAGCTTTCTTT. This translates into CASSLASGEAFF.

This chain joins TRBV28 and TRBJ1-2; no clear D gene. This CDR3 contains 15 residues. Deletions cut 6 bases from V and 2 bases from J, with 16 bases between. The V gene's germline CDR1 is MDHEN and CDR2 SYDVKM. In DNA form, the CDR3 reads TGTGCCAGCAGCCCGCGGGGTGGACTAAACTATGGCTACACCTTC. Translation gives CASSPRGGLNYGYTF.

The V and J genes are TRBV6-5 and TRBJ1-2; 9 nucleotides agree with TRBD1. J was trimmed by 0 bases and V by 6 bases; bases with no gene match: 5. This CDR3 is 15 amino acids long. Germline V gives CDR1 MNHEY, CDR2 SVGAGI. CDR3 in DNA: TGTGCCAGCAGACGGGGACAGGGCCCTAACTATGGCTACACCTTC. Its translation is CASRRGQGPNYGYTF.

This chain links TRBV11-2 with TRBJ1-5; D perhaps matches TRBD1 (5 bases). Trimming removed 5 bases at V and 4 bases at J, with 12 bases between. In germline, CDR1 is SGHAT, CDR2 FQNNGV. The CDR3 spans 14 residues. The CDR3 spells CASSPGPANQPQHF. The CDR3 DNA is TGTGCCAGCAGCCCGGGACCGGCGAATCAGCCCCAGCATTTT.

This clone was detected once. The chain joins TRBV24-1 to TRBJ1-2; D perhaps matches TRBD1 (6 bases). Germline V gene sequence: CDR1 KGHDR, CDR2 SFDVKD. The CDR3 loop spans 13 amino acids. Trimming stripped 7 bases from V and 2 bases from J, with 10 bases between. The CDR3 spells CATSRTENYGYTF. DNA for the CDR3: TGTGCCACCAGCCGGACAGAAAACTATGGCTACACCTTC.

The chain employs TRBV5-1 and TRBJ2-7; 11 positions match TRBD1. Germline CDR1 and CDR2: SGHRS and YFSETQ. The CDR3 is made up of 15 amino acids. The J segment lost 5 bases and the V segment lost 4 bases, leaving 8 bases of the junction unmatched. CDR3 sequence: CASSTGQGVVNEQYF. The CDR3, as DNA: TGCGCCAGCAGCACGGGACAGGGGGTCGTAAACGAGCAGTACTTC.

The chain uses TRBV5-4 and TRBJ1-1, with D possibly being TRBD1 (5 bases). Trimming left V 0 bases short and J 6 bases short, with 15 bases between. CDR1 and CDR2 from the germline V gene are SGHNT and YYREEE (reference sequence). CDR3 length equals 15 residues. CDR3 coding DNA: TGTGCCAGCAGCTTGGAGGTGCAGGGTCACGCTGAAGCTTTCTTT. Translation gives CASSLEVQGHAEAFF.

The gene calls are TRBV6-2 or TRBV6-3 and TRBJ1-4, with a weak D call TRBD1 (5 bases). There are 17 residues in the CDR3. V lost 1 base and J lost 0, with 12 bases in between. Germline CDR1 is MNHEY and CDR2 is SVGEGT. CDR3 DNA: TGTGCCAGCAGTTACTTCGTCTCGACAGCAACTAATGAAAAACTGTTTTTT. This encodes CASSYFVSTATNEKLFF.

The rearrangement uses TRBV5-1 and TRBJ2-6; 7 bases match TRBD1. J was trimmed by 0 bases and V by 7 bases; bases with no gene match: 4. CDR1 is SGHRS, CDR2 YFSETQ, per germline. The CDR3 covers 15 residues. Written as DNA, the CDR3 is TGCGCCAGCGGACAGGCGAACTCTGGGGCCAACGTCCTGACTTTC. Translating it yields CASGQANSGANVLTF.